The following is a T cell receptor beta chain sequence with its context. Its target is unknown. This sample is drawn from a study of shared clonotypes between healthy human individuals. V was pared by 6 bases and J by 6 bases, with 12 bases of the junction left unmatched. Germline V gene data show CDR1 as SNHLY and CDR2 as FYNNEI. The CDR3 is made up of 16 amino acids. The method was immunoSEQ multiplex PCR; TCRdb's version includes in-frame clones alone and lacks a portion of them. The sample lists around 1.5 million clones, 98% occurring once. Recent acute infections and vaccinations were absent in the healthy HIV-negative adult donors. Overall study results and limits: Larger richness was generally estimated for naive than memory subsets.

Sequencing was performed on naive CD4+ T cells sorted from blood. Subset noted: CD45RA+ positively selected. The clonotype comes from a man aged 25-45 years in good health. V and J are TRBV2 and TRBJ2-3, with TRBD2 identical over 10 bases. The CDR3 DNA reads TGTGCCAGCAGACCCAGGACTAGCGGATGGGGGGATACGCAGTATTTT. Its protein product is CASRPRTSGWGDTQYF.